Listed here are 21 T cell receptor beta chains from one sample, sequenced in a study of blood T cell repertoires in COVID-19. Profiled with immunoSEQ multiplex PCR; TCRdb holds only in-frame clones, not every one. The repertoire holds over 200,000 clones, 75% to 90% seen once, with 4% to 5.5% in the top ten. Sequencing input: peripheral blood. These receptors originate from a human donor in a cohort sampled during active COVID-19.

The rearrangement uses TRBV9 and TRBJ2-1, with D perhaps matching TRBD1 (6 bases). Germline values: CDR1 SGDLS, CDR2 YYNGEE. The CDR3 is 15 residues long. The V end lost 0 bases, the J end lost 4 bases, and 11 bases lay between the germline ends. The CDR3 coding sequence is TGTGCCAGCAGCGTAGACGCCAGGGGATACAATGAGCAGTTCTTC. Translation: CASSVDARGYNEQFF.

This rearrangement joins TRBV18 to TRBJ1-1, with D tentatively TRBD1 (6 bases). Germline V gene data show CDR1 as KGHSH and CDR2 as LQKENI. V gave up 4 bases and J gave up 0 bases, with 12 bases separating them. This CDR3 region has 15 residues. The CDR3, as DNA: TGTGCCAGCTCACTCAACAGGGCGGTGAACACTGAAGCTTTCTTT. Residues: CASSLNRAVNTEAFF.

The rearrangement uses TRBV25-1 and TRBJ1-5; D call uncertain. V was trimmed by 3 bases and J by 4 bases, leaving 13 bases between them. CDR3 length: 15 residues. The germline V gene encodes CDR1 MGHDK and CDR2 SYGVNS. CDR3 DNA: TGTGCCAGCAGTGAGGAGACTAATAAGAATCAGCCCCAGCATTTT. Encoded protein: CASSEETNKNQPQHF. Combining the CDR3 with reference TRBV25-1 and TRBJ1-5 gives the whole variable domain EADIYQTPRYLVIGTGKKITLECSQTMGHDKMYWYQQDPGMELHLIHYSYGVNSTEKGDLSSESTVSRIRTEHFPLTLESARPSHTSQYLCASSEETNKNQPQHFGDGTRLSIL.

The chain combines TRBV6-2 or TRBV6-3 with TRBJ2-7; D possibly corresponds to TRBD1 (6 bases). The germline V gene encodes CDR1 MNHEY and CDR2 SVGEGT. The V end was cut by 0 bases, the J end by 1 base, with 13 bases between. The CDR3 covers 16 residues. The CDR3 DNA reads as TGTGCCAGCAGTTACTCGAACAGGGACACTTCCTACGAGCAGTACTTC. This gives the protein CASSYSNRDTSYEQYF.

This sequence joins TRBV24-1 and TRBJ1-1; 11 bases are shared with TRBD1. The CDR3 extends over 14 amino acids. Germline CDR1 and CDR2: KGHDR and SFDVKD. J lost 4 bases, V lost 6 bases, and 3 bases had no gene match. The CDR3, as DNA: TGTGCCACCAGTCCGGGACAGGGGGGCACTGAAGCTTTCTTT. It specifies CATSPGQGGTEAFF.

The chain is built from TRBV11-3 and TRBJ2-1; TRBD2 agrees at 7 bases. Losses at the gene ends were 2 bases for V and 6 bases for J; bases not matched to a gene: 7. This CDR3 contains 15 residues. Germline V gene data show CDR1 as SGHNT and CDR2 as YENEEA. CDR3 nucleotide sequence: TGTGCCAGCAGCTTAAGAGGACTAGGGCGCAATGAGCAGTTCTTC. This encodes CASSLRGLGRNEQFF.

This clone was observed once. The V call is TRBV4-1, the J call TRBJ2-5; maybe TRBD2 (5 bases). Trimming shortened V by 4 bases and J by 5 bases, and 11 bases separated the two germline ends. The CDR3 is made up of 13 amino acids. Per germline, CDR1 MGHRA and CDR2 YSYEKL. The CDR3 sequence is CASSPDWRETQYF. The CDR3 coding sequence is TGCGCCAGCAGCCCGGACTGGCGGGAGACCCAGTACTTC.

The CDR3 DNA reads TGTGCCACCCGACAGGGGGCTAGCAATCAGCCCCAGCATTTT. This encodes CATRQGASNQPQHF. The genes are TRBV19 and TRBJ1-5; 10 bases align to TRBD1. Trimming removed 10 bases from V and 0 bases from J; junction bases left unmatched: 3. This CDR3 contains 14 residues. Germline assignment: CDR1 LNHDA and CDR2 SQIVND (reference sequence).

The chain carries TRBV4-1 and TRBJ1-3, with TRBD1 as a possible D gene (5 bases). Per germline, CDR1 MGHRA and CDR2 YSYEKL. Trimming shortened V by 1 base and J by 4 bases, and 14 bases separated the two germline ends. The CDR3 consists of 16 residues. The CDR3 DNA sequence: TGCGCCAGCAGCCAAGGGGCAGGGACTCGAGGAAACACCATATATTTT. This encodes CASSQGAGTRGNTIYF.

This chain joins TRBV12-3 or TRBV12-4 and TRBJ2-7; 9 positions agree with TRBD1. The CDR3 spans 13 residues. J gave up 2 bases and V 7 bases, and 3 bases lay outside the gene matches. CDR3 protein: CASNRQGAYEQYF. CDR3 sequence (DNA): TGTGCCAGCAACCGACAGGGGGCCTACGAGCAGTACTTC.

This chain joins TRBV7-5 and TRBJ2-2; whether TRBD2, the table's D call, matches the DNA was not checked. TRBV7-5 is assigned pseudogene status. There are 17 residues in the CDR3. CDR3 in amino acids: CARSLAGLAGATGELFF. Written as DNA, the CDR3 is TGTGCCAGAAGCTTAGCGGGACTAGCGGGAGCCACCGGGGAGCTGTTTTTT.

V and J are TRBV18 and TRBJ1-2; tentatively, D is TRBD1 (6 bases). The CDR3 is made up of 15 amino acids. V was trimmed by 4 bases and J by 2 bases, leaving 14 bases between them. Germline V gene lookup returns CDR1 KGHSH and CDR2 LQKENI. CDR3 sequence (DNA): TGTGCCAGCTCACGTCTTCCGGACAGCAACTATGGCTACACCTTC. It yields the protein CASSRLPDSNYGYTF.

The sample holds many counts of this clone. The CDR3 loop is CASSDRGPHNEQYF. In DNA form, the CDR3 reads TGTGCCAGCAGCGACAGGGGCCCACATAACGAGCAGTACTTC. The chain employs TRBV27 and TRBJ2-7, with TRBD1 matching over 8 bases. V shed 6 bases and J 5 bases; nucleotides not matched to a gene: 9. This CDR3 has 14 amino acids. The V gene's germline CDR1 is MNHEY and CDR2 SMNVEV (reference sequence).

The CDR3 sequence is CASTIRGSGNTIYF. CDR3 coding DNA: TGTGCCAGTACCATCCGAGGTTCAGGAAACACCATATATTTT. V is TRBV19 and J is TRBJ1-3; no clear D gene. CDR1 LNHDA and CDR2 SQIVND come from the germline V gene (reference sequence). CDR3 length equals 14 residues. The V end was cut by 7 bases, the J end by 4 bases, with 14 bases between.

The chain joins TRBV5-6 to TRBJ2-7; TRBD1 aligns across 7 bases. The CDR3 sequence is 15 residues long. Germline V gene sequence: CDR1 SGHDT, CDR2 YYEEEE. Germline trimming cut 2 bases from V and 2 bases from J; bases unmatched to any gene: 7. The CDR3 DNA reads TGTGCCAGCAGCTTTGACAGGGCCAACCCCTACGAGCAGTACTTC. It specifies CASSFDRANPYEQYF.

To note about this clone: This sample includes further DNA sequences coding for the same CDR3. V is TRBV28 and J is TRBJ2-7; tentatively, D is TRBD2 (6 bases). V was cut by 4 bases and J by 0 bases, with 13 bases left in between. Germline assignment: CDR1 MDHEN and CDR2 SYDVKM. This CDR3 comprises 15 residues. The CDR3 sequence: CASSWVAGRSYEQYF. CDR3 in DNA: TGTGCCAGCAGTTGGGTGGCGGGGCGCTCCTACGAGCAGTACTTC.

The table lists this clone with a few counts. The CDR3 region is CASSSTHPVYNEQFF. The CDR3, as DNA: TGTGCCAGCAGTTCGACTCACCCCGTTTACAATGAGCAGTTCTTC. V and J are TRBV27 and TRBJ2-1; no clear D gene. Germline CDR1 MNHEY, CDR2 SMNVEV (reference sequence). Trimming stripped 4 bases from V and 4 bases from J, with 14 bases between. This CDR3 comprises 15 residues.

This chain links TRBV7-9 with TRBJ1-4; no reliable D call. Looked up from germline, CDR1 is SEHNR and CDR2 is FQNEAQ (reference sequence). V was trimmed by 3 bases and J by 7 bases, leaving 12 bases between them. The CDR3 runs to 14 residues. Here the CDR3 reads CASSFTGTGEKLFF. DNA of the CDR3: TGTGCCAGCAGCTTCACGGGTACTGGTGAAAAACTGTTTTTT.

In this sample, this clone turned up once. The V gene is TRBV7-8, the J gene TRBJ1-1, with D uncertain. The CDR3 spans 15 residues. Germline CDR1 reads SGHVS; CDR2 reads FQNEAQ. Trimming shortened V by 7 bases and J by 0 bases, and 15 bases separated the two germline ends. The CDR3 region is CASTPLIGVNTEAFF. The CDR3 DNA follows: TGTGCCAGCACCCCTCTCATCGGGGTGAACACTGAAGCTTTCTTT.

This clone was recorded only once. The rearrangement uses TRBV19 and TRBJ2-5; D remains unclear. Trimming removed 5 bases at V and 0 bases at J, with 13 bases between. The CDR3 contains 15 residues. Germline V lookup: CDR1 LNHDA, CDR2 SQIVND (reference sequence). The CDR3: CASSPTALYQETQYF. In DNA form, the CDR3 reads TGTGCCAGTAGTCCTACAGCTCTGTACCAAGAGACCCAGTACTTC.

CDR3 DNA: TGTGCCAGCAGCTTGTGGAGGGGCCTCTCTGGAAACACCATATATTTT. Amino acid sequence: CASSLWRGLSGNTIYF. The chain has TRBV5-6 and TRBJ1-3, with D possibly being TRBD1 (5 bases). This CDR3 has 16 amino acids. Germline-derived CDR1 and CDR2 are SGHDT and YYEEEE. V dropped 1 base and J dropped 0 bases, with 11 bases sitting between them.